The 14 T cell receptor beta chains in this list originate from one sample, sequenced in a study of blood T cell repertoires in COVID-19. This table comes from immunoSEQ multiplex PCR, and its TCRdb copy is limited to in-frame clones, with some not included. This repertoire shows tens of thousands of clones, 88% found once; its top ten account for about 7.3%. Sequencing used peripheral blood. The receptors shown here come from a man between 65 and 85 years old with acute or convalescent COVID-19.

This clone has just a few counts. The CDR3 sequence is CASSLTSGNYEQYF. The CDR3 DNA reads as TGTGCCAGCAGCTTGACTAGCGGAAACTACGAGCAGTACTTC. J is TRBJ2-7 and V is TRBV7-9; TRBD2 matches 9 bases. V gave up 3 bases and J gave up 3 bases; unmatched junction bases: 3. Germline CDR1 is SEHNR and CDR2 is FQNEAQ (reference sequence). This CDR3 has 14 residues.

The CDR3 spells CASSTIDRTASNQPQHF. CDR3 DNA: TGTGCCAGCAGTACTATAGACCGGACAGCTAGCAATCAGCCCCAGCATTTT. This chain joins TRBV28 and TRBJ1-5; TRBD1 might be the D (6 bases). The CDR3 sequence is 17 residues long. V lost 5 bases and J 0 bases, leaving 17 bases between the germline ends. Germline CDR1 is MDHEN and CDR2 is SYDVKM.

The chain couples TRBV12-3 or TRBV12-4 to TRBJ1-1, with unresolved D. There are 12 residues in the CDR3. Trimming took 1 base from V and 9 from J, leaving 9 bases between them. The CDR3 here is CASSLDASKAFF. The CDR3 DNA reads as TGTGCCAGCAGTTTAGATGCGAGCAAAGCTTTCTTT.

In this sample, this clone turned up once. The chain has TRBV5-4 and TRBJ2-3, with 14 bases matching TRBD2. Germline CDR1 and CDR2: SGHNT and YYREEE (reference sequence). V shed 4 bases, J shed 4 bases, and the junction held 2 bases outside the gene matches. There are 15 residues in the CDR3. The chain's CDR3 is CASSGTSGSSDTQYF. Written as DNA, the CDR3 is TGTGCCAGCAGCGGGACTAGCGGGAGCTCAGATACGCAGTATTTT. The whole variable domain, filled in from reference TRBV5-4 and TRBJ2-3, reads ETGVTQSPTHLIKTRGQQVTLRCSSQSGHNTVSWYQQALGQGPQFIFQYYREEENGRGNFPPRFSGLQFPNYSSELNVNALELDDSALYLCASSGTSGSSDTQYFGPGTRLTVL.

The rearrangement uses TRBV6-5 and TRBJ1-4, with TRBD1 as a possible D gene (5 bases). CDR1 and CDR2 (germline): MNHEY, SVGAGI. The CDR3 has 14 residues. The V end lost 10 bases, the J end lost 5 bases, and 17 bases lay between the germline ends. CDR3 sequence reads: CAIDQERGNEKLFF. CDR3 bases: TGTGCCATTGACCAGGAAAGGGGAAATGAAAAACTGTTTTTT.

The V gene is TRBV7-2, the J gene TRBJ2-5; perhaps TRBD2 as D (6 bases). Germline loops: CDR1 SGHTA, CDR2 FQGNSA. V was clipped by 6 bases and J by 5 bases, with 10 bases between them. This CDR3 region has 12 residues. CDR3 sequence reads: CASRGGWETQYF. The CDR3 bases are TGTGCCAGCAGGGGGGGATGGGAGACCCAGTACTTC. Full variable domain (missing parts from reference TRBV7-2 and TRBJ2-5): GAGVSQSPSNKVTEKGKDVELRCDPISGHTALYWYRQSLGQGLEFLIYFQGNSAPDKSGLPSDRFSAERTGGSVSTLTIQRTQQEDSAVYLCASRGGWETQYFGPGTRLLVL.

This chain uses TRBV6-2 or TRBV6-3 with TRBJ2-3; 11 nucleotides match TRBD2. The junction had 4 bases not matched to a gene; V was cut back by 2 bases and J by 0 bases. Germline assignment: CDR1 MNHEY and CDR2 SVGEGT. The CDR3 is 17 residues long. The CDR3 protein is CASSYPLAGASTDTQYF. The CDR3 coding sequence is TGTGCCAGCAGTTACCCACTAGCGGGGGCAAGCACAGATACGCAGTATTTT.

The chain has TRBV9 and TRBJ2-1, with D possibly TRBD1 on 5 matching bases. Between the trimmed V and J ends, which lost 0 bases and 9 bases, there was a span of 16 bases. The V gene's germline CDR1 is SGDLS and CDR2 YYNGEE. CDR3 length: 15 residues. CDR3 bases: TGTGCCAGCAGCGTAGGGGGATCCAGGGAAGGTGAGCAGTTCTTC. Its translation is CASSVGGSREGEQFF.

The genes are TRBV25-1 and TRBJ1-5; 8 bases are shared with TRBD1. Trimming removed 4 bases from V and 6 bases from J; junction bases left unmatched: 2. This CDR3 is 13 amino acids long. Germline CDR1 and CDR2: MGHDK and SYGVNS. The chain's CDR3 is CASSGTGFQPQHF. The CDR3 nucleotides read TGTGCCAGCAGTGGGACAGGGTTTCAGCCCCAGCATTTT.

The J gene is TRBJ2-6, the V gene TRBV18, with 7 bases identical to TRBD1. This CDR3 contains 15 residues. V lost 3 bases to trimming and J lost 4 bases; unmatched junction nucleotides: 3. Germline assignment: CDR1 KGHSH and CDR2 LQKENI. The CDR3 DNA sequence: TGTGCCAGCTCACCCGGGACAGCAGGGGCCAACGTCCTGACTTTC. It encodes CASSPGTAGANVLTF. Full variable domain (remainder filled in from reference TRBV18 and TRBJ2-6): NAGVMQNPRHLVRRRGQEARLRCSPMKGHSHVYWYRQLPEEGLKFMVYLQKENIIDESGMPKERFSAEFPKEGPSILRIQQVVRGDSAAYFCASSPGTAGANVLTFGAGSRLTVL.

The chain uses TRBV3-1 (or the pseudogene TRBV3-2) and TRBJ1-2; D not certain. The CDR3 runs to 13 residues. Germline V gene lookup returns CDR1 LGHDT and CDR2 YNNKEL (reference sequence). The ends were cut back, 0 bases at V and 4 bases at J, with 6 bases in the middle. The CDR3 region has the DNA TGTGCCAGCAGCCAAGACCCGGTCTATGGCTACACCTTC. Translated, it gives CASSQDPVYGYTF.

This clone occurred a few times. This chain connects TRBV13 to TRBJ2-2, with a tentative D call TRBD2 (5 bases). The CDR3 spans 16 residues. Germline V gene sequence: CDR1 PRHDT, CDR2 FYEKMQ (reference sequence). The V end lost 2 bases, the J end lost 1 base, and 11 bases lay between the germline ends. The CDR3 protein is CASSLSWEQNTGELFF. The CDR3 DNA sequence: TGTGCCAGCAGCTTAAGTTGGGAGCAGAACACCGGGGAGCTGTTTTTT.

J is TRBJ2-7 and V is TRBV7-6; 9 bases map to TRBD2. CDR1 and CDR2 from the germline V gene are SGHVS and FNYEAQ. The V and J ends lost 2 bases and 7 bases, in that order; junction bases with no gene match: 9. This CDR3 comprises 15 residues. As DNA, the CDR3 is TGTGCCAGCAGCTTATCTGTAGCGGGGGAGGGTGAGCAGTACTTC. This translates into CASSLSVAGEGEQYF.

J is TRBJ1-1 and V is TRBV5-1; D gene unclear. The CDR3 consists of 15 residues. Germline CDR1 SGHRS, CDR2 YFSETQ. Trimming stripped 4 bases from V and 4 bases from J, with 17 bases between. CDR3 region: CASSPDLRRSTEAFF. CDR3 bases: TGCGCCAGCAGCCCGGACCTCCGGAGGAGCACTGAAGCTTTCTTT.